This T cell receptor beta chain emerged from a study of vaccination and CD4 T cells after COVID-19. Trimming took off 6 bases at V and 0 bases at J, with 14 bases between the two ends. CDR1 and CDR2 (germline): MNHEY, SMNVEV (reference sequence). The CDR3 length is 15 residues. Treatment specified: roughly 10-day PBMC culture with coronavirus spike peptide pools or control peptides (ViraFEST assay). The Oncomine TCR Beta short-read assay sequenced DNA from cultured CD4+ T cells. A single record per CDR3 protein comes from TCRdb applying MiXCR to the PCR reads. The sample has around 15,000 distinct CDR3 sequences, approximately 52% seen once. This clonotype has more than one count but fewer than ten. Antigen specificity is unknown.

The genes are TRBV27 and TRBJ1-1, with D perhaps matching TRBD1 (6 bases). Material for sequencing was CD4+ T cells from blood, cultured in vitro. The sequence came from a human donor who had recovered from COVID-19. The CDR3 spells CASSPLGAVNTEAFF. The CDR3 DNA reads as TGTGCCAGCAGCCCGTTGGGGGCGGTGAACACTGAAGCTTTCTTT.